This T cell receptor beta chain was documented in a study of T cells in Graves' hyperthyroidism and ophthalmopathy. Study-wide results and caveats: Most clonotypes expanded in thyroid above 0.001 were likewise present in blood. Prediction of ophthalmopathy progression came a median around 6 months pre-onset.

Subjects aged 18 to 65 presented with newly diagnosed hyperthyroidism of less than 2 months' duration. In making diagnoses, clinical symptoms, serum thyroxine and TRAb, thyroid ultrasound and orbital computed tomography were all used. TCR beta CDR3 region amplification was performed from RNA transcripts. TCR CDR3 regions were first amplified by RT-PCR with HTBI primers. TCRdb redid the calling of the multiplex PCR reads with MiXCR, one entry per CDR3 protein. The sample shows some 50,000 distinct CDR3 sequences, roughly 51% of them seen only once. Points on this clonotype: As yet, its antigen is unknown.

CDR1 and CDR2 (germline): LNHNV, YYDKDF (reference sequence). The CDR3 extends over 14 amino acids. V gave up 1 base and J gave up 6 bases, with 9 bases separating them. The V gene is TRBV15, the J gene TRBJ2-2; no firm D call. Sequencing was performed on peripheral blood or thyroid tissue (not recorded which). The sequence came from a man in his late teens or twenties with Graves' hyperthyroidism. The CDR3 is CATSRGVSAGELFF. DNA for the CDR3: TGTGCCACCAGCAGAGGGGTTTCTGCCGGGGAGCTGTTTTTT.